This T cell receptor (beta chain) was identified in a study of metastatic and nonmetastatic thyroid tumors. As for the study in general: Repertoires from malignant and benign thyroid patients were compared across blood and tumor or nodule tissue. Study-wide points: In both blood and tumor samples, TCR beta diversity was reported significantly higher for malignant than benign nodules.

Per the original data handling: It was from CDR3 differences across clinicopathological groups that a distant-metastasis classifier for papillary thyroid cancer was built. TCRdb re-called clones via MiXCR from the PCR reads. TCRdb, not the authors, supplied the V and J calls. This sample has 45,000 to 55,000 clones, with about 25% found just once. On this clone itself: Its antigen is undetermined.

Before thyroid surgery, none of the patients had received any treatment. Germline-derived CDR1 and CDR2 are SGHRS and YFSETQ. V dropped 8 bases and J dropped 4 bases, with 15 bases sitting between them. This CDR3 has 13 residues. The sequenced sample was blood. This TCR was recovered from a male donor with papillary thyroid cancer or a benign thyroid nodule (not recorded which). Some clones in this sample may be carry-over from other donors' samples. The chain recombines TRBV5-1 with TRBJ1-2; the D is unclear. The CDR3 spells CARPRRVGYGYTF. The CDR3 DNA reads TGCGCCAGGCCGAGGAGGGTTGGCTATGGCTACACCTTC.